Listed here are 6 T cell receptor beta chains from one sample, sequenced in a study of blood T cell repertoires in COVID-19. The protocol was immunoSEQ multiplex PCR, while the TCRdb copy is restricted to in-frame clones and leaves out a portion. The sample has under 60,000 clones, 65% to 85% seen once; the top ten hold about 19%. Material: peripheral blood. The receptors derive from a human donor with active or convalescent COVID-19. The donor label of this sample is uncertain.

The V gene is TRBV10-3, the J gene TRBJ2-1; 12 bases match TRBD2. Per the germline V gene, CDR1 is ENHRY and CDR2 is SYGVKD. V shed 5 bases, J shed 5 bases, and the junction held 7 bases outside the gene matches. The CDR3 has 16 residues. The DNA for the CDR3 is TGTGCCATCAGTTCGGGGACTAGCGGGTTGAACAATGAGCAGTTCTTC. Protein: CAISSGTSGLNNEQFF.

CDR3 sequence reads: CASSARLAGAKDTQYF. For the CDR3, the DNA is TGTGCCAGCAGCGCCAGACTAGCGGGAGCTAAAGATACGCAGTATTTT. This rearrangement joins TRBV7-2 to TRBJ2-3; TRBD2 agrees at 12 bases. The CDR3 extends over 16 amino acids. V shed 5 bases, J shed 5 bases, and the junction held 8 bases outside the gene matches. CDR1 SGHTA and CDR2 FQGNSA come from the germline V gene.

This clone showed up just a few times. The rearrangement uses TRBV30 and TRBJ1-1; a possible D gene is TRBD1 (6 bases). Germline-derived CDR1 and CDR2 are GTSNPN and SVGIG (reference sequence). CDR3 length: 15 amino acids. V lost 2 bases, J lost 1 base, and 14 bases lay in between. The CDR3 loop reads CAWSSLGQANTEAFF. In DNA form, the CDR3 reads TGTGCCTGGAGTAGTTTGGGACAAGCGAACACTGAAGCTTTCTTT.

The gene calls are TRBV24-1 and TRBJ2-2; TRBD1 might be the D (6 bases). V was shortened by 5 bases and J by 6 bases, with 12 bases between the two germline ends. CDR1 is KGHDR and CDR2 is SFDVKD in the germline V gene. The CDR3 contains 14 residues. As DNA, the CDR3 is TGTGCCACCAGTGCCAGGGGCGGCGCCGGGGAGCTGTTTTTT. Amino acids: CATSARGGAGELFF.

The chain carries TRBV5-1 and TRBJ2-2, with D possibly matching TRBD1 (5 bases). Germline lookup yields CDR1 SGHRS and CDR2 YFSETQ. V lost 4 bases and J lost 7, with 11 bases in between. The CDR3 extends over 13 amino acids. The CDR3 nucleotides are TGCGCCAGCAGCCTAGACCAGGGCGGGGAGCTGTTTTTT. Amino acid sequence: CASSLDQGGELFF.

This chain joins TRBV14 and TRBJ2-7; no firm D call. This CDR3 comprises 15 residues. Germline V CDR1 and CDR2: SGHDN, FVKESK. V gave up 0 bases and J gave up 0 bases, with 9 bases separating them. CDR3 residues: CASSQEGRISYEQYF. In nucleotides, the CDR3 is TGTGCCAGCAGCCAAGAGGGCAGGATCTCCTACGAGCAGTACTTC.